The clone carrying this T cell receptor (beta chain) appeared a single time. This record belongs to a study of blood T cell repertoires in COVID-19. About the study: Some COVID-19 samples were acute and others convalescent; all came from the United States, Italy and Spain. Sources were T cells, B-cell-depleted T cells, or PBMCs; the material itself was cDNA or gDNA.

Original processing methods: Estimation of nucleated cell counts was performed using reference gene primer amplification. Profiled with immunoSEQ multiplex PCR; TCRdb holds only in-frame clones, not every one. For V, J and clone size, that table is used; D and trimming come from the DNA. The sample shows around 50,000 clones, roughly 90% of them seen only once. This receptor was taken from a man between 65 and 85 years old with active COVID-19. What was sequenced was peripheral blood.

The CDR3 reads CASSLSSGGLRETQYF. The CDR3, as DNA: TGTGCCAGCAGTTTATCTAGCGGGGGGCTTAGGGAGACCCAGTACTTC. V gene TRBV28 combines with J gene TRBJ2-5; 11 bases fit TRBD2. Germline values: CDR1 MDHEN, CDR2 SYDVKM. V lost 1 base to trimming and J lost 5 bases; unmatched junction nucleotides: 6. This CDR3 has 16 amino acids. The full variable domain, in which reference TRBV28 and TRBJ2-5 provide the parts outside the CDR3, is DVKVTQSSRYLVKRTGEKVFLECVQDMDHENMFWYRQDPGLGLRLIYFSYDVKMKEKGDIPEGYSVSREKKERFSLILESASTNQTSMYLCASSLSSGGLRETQYFGPGTRLLVL.